Given below is one T cell receptor (beta chain) in context. The antigen remains unidentified. Germline-derived CDR1 and CDR2 are MDHEN and SYDVKM. The V end lost 11 bases, the J end lost 1 base, and 5 bases lay between the germline ends. The CDR3 extends over 10 amino acids. The PCR contained 60 Vbeta and 13 Jbeta primers. Data came from immunoSEQ multiplex PCR; TCRdb stores just in-frame clones and leaves some out. This listing includes about 51,000 clones. The sample is drawn from a study of cytomegalovirus exposure and HLA in healthy donors. Study conclusions and caveats: Three CMV-associated chains proved CMV antigen-specific in vitro. Accurate predictions that matched the HLA-A and HLA-B alleles of most subjects were reportedly made from TCR beta sequences. For cytomegalovirus status, the classifier reportedly gave diagnoses with high specificity and sensitivity.

The chain couples TRBV28 to TRBJ1-1; D is unresolved. The source material was PBMCs. The receptor was derived from a female donor in good health and CMV-seronegative. The CDR3 protein is CAVSNTEAFF. The CDR3 nucleotides read TGTGCCGTATCGAACACTGAAGCTTTCTTT.